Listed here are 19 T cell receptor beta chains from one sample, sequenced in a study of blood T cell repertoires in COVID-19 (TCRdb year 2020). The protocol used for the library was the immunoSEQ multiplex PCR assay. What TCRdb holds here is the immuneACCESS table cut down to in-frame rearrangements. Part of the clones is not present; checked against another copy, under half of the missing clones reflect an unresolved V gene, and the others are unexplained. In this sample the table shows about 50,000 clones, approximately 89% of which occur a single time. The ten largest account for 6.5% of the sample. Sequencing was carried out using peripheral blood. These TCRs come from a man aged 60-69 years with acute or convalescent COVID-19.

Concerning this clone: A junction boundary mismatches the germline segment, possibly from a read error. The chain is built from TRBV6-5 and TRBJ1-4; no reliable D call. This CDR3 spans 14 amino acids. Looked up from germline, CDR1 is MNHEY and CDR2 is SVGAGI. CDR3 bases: TGTGTCAGCAGCATAAAGCAGCGTGGTGAAAAACTGTTTTTT. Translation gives CVSSIKQRGEKLFF.

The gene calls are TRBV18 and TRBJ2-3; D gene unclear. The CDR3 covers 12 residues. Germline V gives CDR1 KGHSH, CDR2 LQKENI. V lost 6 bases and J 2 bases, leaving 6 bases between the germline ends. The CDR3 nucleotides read TGTGCCAGCTCGTCAGACACAGATACGCAGTATTTT. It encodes CASSSDTDTQYF.

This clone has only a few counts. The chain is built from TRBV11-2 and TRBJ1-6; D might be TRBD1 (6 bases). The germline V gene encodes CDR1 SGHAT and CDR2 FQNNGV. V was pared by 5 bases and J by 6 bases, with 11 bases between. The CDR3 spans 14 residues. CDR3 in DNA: TGTGCCAGCAGCACGAGGGGGGGTAATTCACCCCTCCACTTT. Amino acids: CASSTRGGNSPLHF.

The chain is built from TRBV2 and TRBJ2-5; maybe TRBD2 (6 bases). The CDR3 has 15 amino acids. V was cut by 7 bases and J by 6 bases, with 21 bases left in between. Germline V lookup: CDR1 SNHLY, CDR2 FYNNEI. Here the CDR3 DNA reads TGTGCCAGCATGGGGTGGGGAGGAAGTGAACAGACCCAGTACTTC. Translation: CASMGWGGSEQTQYF.

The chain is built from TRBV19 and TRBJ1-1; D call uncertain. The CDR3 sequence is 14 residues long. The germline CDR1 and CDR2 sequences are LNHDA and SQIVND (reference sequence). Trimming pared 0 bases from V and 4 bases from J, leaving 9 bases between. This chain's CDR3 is CASSIEGRATEAFF. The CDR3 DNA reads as TGTGCCAGTAGTATAGAGGGGAGGGCCACTGAAGCTTTCTTT.

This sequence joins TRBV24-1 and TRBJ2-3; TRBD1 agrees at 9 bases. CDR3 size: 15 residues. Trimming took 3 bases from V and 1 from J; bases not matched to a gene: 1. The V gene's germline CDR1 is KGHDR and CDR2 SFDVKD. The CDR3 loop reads CATSDRTGGTDTQYF. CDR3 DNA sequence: TGTGCCACCAGTGATCGGACAGGGGGCACAGATACGCAGTATTTT.

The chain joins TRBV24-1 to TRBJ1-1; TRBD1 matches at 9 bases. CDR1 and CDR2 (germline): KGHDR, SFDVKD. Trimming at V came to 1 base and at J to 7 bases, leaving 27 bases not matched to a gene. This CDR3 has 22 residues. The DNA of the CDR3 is TGTGCCACCAGTGATTTATTTGGGGTAGGTGACAGGGGGTACTTTCGGGAAGGTGAAGCTTTCTTT. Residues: CATSDLFGVGDRGYFREGEAFF.

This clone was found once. The CDR3 DNA reads as TGTGCCAGCAGCCCAGTAGGGGGTTACGAGCAGTACTTC. Translation: CASSPVGGYEQYF. This chain connects TRBV7-2 to TRBJ2-7, with D tentatively TRBD1 (6 bases). CDR1 is SGHTA and CDR2 is FQGNSA in the germline V gene. The CDR3 covers 13 residues. The V end was cut by 5 bases, the J end by 4 bases, with 12 bases between.

This chain's CDR3 is CASSAVGNEQFF. CDR3 bases: TGCGCCAGCAGCGCCGTCGGCAATGAGCAGTTCTTC. The rearrangement uses TRBV4-1 and TRBJ2-1; D not resolved. The CDR3 sequence is 12 residues long. Trimming removed 5 bases at V and 6 bases at J, with 8 bases between. Germline CDR1 is MGHRA and CDR2 is YSYEKL.

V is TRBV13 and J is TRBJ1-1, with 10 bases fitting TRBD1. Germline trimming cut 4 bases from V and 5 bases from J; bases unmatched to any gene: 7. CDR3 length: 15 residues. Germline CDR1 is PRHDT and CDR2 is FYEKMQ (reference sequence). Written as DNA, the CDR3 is TGTGCCAGCAGCTCCACCCCGGACAGGGGGACTGAAGCTTTCTTT. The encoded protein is CASSSTPDRGTEAFF.

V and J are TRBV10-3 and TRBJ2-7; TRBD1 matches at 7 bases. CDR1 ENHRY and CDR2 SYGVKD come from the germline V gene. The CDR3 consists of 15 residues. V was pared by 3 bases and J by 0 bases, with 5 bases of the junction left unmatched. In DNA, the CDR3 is TGTGCCATCAGTGATGGACAGGCGACCTCCTACGAGCAGTACTTC. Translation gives CAISDGQATSYEQYF.

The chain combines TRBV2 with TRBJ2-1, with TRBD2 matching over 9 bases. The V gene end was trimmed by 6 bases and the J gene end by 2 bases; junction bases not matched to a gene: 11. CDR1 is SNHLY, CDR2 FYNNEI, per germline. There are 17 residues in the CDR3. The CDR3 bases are TGTGCCAGCAGACCTGCCTGGGGCGGGAGGGCCTACAATGAGCAGTTCTTC. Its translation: CASRPAWGGRAYNEQFF.

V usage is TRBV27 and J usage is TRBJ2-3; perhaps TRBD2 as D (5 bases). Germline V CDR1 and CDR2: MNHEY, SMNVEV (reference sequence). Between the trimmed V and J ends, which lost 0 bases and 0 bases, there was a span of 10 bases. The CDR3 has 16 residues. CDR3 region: CASSLSWEPSTDTQYF. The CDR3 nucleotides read TGTGCCAGCAGTTTATCTTGGGAGCCGAGCACAGATACGCAGTATTTT.

CDR3 loop: CASRRRYTEAFF. The CDR3 DNA reads as TGTGCCAGCCGGAGAAGGTACACTGAAGCTTTCTTT. The chain is built from TRBV6-5 and TRBJ1-1; D is uncertain. Trimming stripped 8 bases from V and 3 bases from J, with 10 bases between. This CDR3 has 12 residues. Germline assignment: CDR1 MNHEY and CDR2 SVGAGI.

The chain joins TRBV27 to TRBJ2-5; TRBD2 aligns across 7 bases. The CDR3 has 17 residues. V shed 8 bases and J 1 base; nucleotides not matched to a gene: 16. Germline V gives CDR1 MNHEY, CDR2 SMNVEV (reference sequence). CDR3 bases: TGTGCCAGCCGGATCTTGTGTTTGCTAGCGGCCCAAGAGACCCAGTACTTC. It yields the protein CASRILCLLAAQETQYF.

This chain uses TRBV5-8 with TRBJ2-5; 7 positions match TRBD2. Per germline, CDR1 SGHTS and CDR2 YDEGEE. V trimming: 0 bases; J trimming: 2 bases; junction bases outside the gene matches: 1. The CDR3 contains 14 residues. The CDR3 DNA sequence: TGTGCCAGCAGCTTGGGGACTAGGCAAGAGACCCAGTACTTC. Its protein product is CASSLGTRQETQYF. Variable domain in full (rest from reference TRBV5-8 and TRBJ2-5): EAGVTQSPTHLIKTRGQQATLRCSPISGHTSVYWYQQALGLGLQFLLWYDEGEERNRGNFPPRFSGRQFPNYSSELNVNALELEDSALYLCASSLGTRQETQYFGPGTRLLVL.

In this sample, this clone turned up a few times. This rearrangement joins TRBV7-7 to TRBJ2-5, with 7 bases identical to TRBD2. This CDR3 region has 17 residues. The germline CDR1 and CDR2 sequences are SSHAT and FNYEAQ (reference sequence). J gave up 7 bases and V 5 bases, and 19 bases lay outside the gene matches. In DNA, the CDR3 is TGTGCCAGCAGCCCCCTGGGTAGCGGGCTCGAGGATGGGACCCAGTACTTC. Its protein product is CASSPLGSGLEDGTQYF.

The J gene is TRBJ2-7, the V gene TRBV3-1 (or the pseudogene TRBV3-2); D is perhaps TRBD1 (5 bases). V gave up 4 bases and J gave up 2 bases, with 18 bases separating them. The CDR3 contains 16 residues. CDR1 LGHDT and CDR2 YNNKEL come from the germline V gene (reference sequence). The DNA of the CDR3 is TGTGCCAGCAGCCGCCAAGGGGTCCCCCGGGCCTACGAGCAGTACTTC. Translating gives CASSRQGVPRAYEQYF.

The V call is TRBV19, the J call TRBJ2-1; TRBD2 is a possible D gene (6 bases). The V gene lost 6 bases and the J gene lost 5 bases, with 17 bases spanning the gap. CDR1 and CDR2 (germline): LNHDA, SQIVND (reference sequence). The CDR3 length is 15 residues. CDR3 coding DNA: TGTGCCAGTAGGGCTGGGGGGAGAAGAGACAATGAGCAGTTCTTC. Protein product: CASRAGGRRDNEQFF.